This TCR beta chain emerged from a study of beta chain features in type 1 diabetes. Remarks on this clone: Its matching antigen is unknown.

The study, taken as a whole, reports: Patients with Type 1 diabetes showed moderately but significantly shorter TCRB CDR3s in all four CD4+ subsets.

As every portion of the isolated RNA was reverse transcribed, the sequencing read expressed TCRB transcripts. Clones were read by immunoSEQ multiplex PCR, and TCRdb kept only the in-frame ones, dropping some. The sample lists approximately 600,000 clones, roughly 12% seen once, with roughly 0.12% in the top ten. The ends were cut back, 0 bases at V and 3 bases at J, with 5 bases in the middle. This CDR3 is built from 13 residues. CDR1 and CDR2 (germline): SGHAT, FQNNGV. Averaging about 0.12 L, one heparinised blood draw came from each individual donor. Sequenced input: naive CD4+ T cells from blood. The receptor comes from a man aged 25-40 years with type 1 diabetes. The chain is built from TRBV11-2 and TRBJ2-5, with no clear D. The CDR3 bases are TGTGCCAGCAGCTTAGAGGTGGAAGAGACCCAGTACTTC. Its translation is CASSLEVEETQYF.